The 28 T cell receptor beta chains below were found in one sample sequenced in a study of CD8+ T cells in alopecia areata. As for treatment: oral pan-JAK inhibitor, 5-10 mg twice daily. RNA extraction and reverse transcription yielded cDNA as sequencing template. Assay used: immunoSEQ multiplex PCR; TCRdb lists only in-frame clones, some missing. The sample lists over 150,000 clones, 58% seen once, with 5.5% in the top ten. Material: CD4+ T cells sorted from blood, obtained at week 24, from a patient treated with tofacitinib. These TCRs come from a human donor with alopecia areata.

The chain employs TRBV23-1 and TRBJ2-3; D gene ambiguous. TRBV23-1 falls under the ORF class, with uncertain function. V was pared by 0 bases and J by 3 bases, with 31 bases between. This CDR3 is built from 22 residues. This CDR3 reads CASSQSLPRPVFGQAITDTQYF. CDR3 nucleotides: TGCGCCAGCAGTCAATCGCTGCCCCGTCCCGTTTTCGGGCAGGCGATTACAGATACGCAGTATTTT.

The J gene is TRBJ2-3, the V gene TRBV5-1, with 12 bases matching TRBD2. CDR1 is SGHRS and CDR2 is YFSETQ in the germline V gene. The CDR3 is 17 residues long. J was trimmed by 0 bases and V by 4 bases; bases with no gene match: 6. The CDR3 DNA reads as TGCGCCAGCAGCCTGGCTAGCGGGGGGGCTAGCACAGATACGCAGTATTTT. As protein: CASSLASGGASTDTQYF. Together with reference TRBV5-1 and TRBJ2-3, the CDR3 gives the full variable domain: KAGVTQTPRYLIKTRGQQVTLSCSPISGHRSVSWYQQTPGQGLQFLFEYFSETQRNKGNFPGRFSGRQFSNSRSEMNVSTLELGDSALYLCASSLASGGASTDTQYFGPGTRLTVL.

The chain has TRBV28 and TRBJ2-7; 9 nucleotides align to TRBD1. The germline CDR1 and CDR2 sequences are MDHEN and SYDVKM. The CDR3 has 14 amino acids. The V and J ends lost 5 bases and 3 bases, in that order; junction bases with no gene match: 5. CDR3: CASSPWDRVYEQYF. The DNA for the CDR3 is TGTGCCAGCAGTCCGTGGGACAGGGTCTACGAGCAGTACTTC.

The table lists this clone with a few counts. The J gene is TRBJ1-2, the V gene TRBV27, with D uncertain. The CDR3 contains 13 residues. Germline-derived CDR1 and CDR2 are MNHEY and SMNVEV (reference sequence). V was cut by 4 bases and J by 8 bases, with 14 bases left in between. Written as DNA, the CDR3 is TGTGCCAGCAGTTCATTGACATGGCTCGGCTACACCTTC. It is translated as CASSSLTWLGYTF.

The rearrangement links TRBV25-1 to TRBJ1-1; D is possibly TRBD1 (5 bases). Trimming left V 6 bases short and J 5 bases short, with 22 bases between. This CDR3 has 16 residues. CDR1 and CDR2 from the germline V gene are MGHDK and SYGVNS. The CDR3 spells CASRALEGRGRTEAFF. In DNA form, the CDR3 reads TGTGCCAGCAGGGCCCTAGAGGGGCGAGGTAGGACTGAAGCTTTCTTT.

Only a few counts were recorded for this clone. The chain recombines TRBV5-1 with TRBJ2-2; 8 nucleotides match TRBD2. Per germline, CDR1 SGHRS and CDR2 YFSETQ. Unmatched junction bases numbered 8, after V lost 0 bases and J lost 7 bases. There are 16 residues in the CDR3. CDR3 coding DNA: TGCGCCAGCAGCTTGGACACCGGGACTAGGGTCGGGGAGCTGTTTTTT. Amino acids: CASSLDTGTRVGELFF. The entire variable domain, with the rest obtained from reference TRBV5-1 and TRBJ2-2, is as follows: KAGVTQTPRYLIKTRGQQVTLSCSPISGHRSVSWYQQTPGQGLQFLFEYFSETQRNKGNFPGRFSGRQFSNSRSEMNVSTLELGDSALYLCASSLDTGTRVGELFFGEGSRLTVL.

With respect to this clone: The junction departs from the called germline gene at one end, perhaps through a read error. At the DNA level, this CDR3 is encoded by other sequences in the same sample as well. The V call is TRBV6-5, the J call TRBJ2-5; D gene unclear. This CDR3 is 11 amino acids long. Per the germline V gene, CDR1 is MNHEY and CDR2 is SVGAGI. The CDR3 DNA sequence: TGTGCCAGCAGTTACCAGGAGACCCAGTACTTC. This sequence encodes CASSYQETQYF.

The chain links TRBV5-4 to TRBJ1-4; 10 nucleotides line up with TRBD1. Germline CDR1 and CDR2: SGHNT and YYREEE (reference sequence). Trimming cost V 3 bases and J 4 bases; bases outside gene matches: 3. This CDR3 spans 15 amino acids. CDR3 in DNA: TGTGCCAGCAGCTACGGACAGGGGGGTAATGAAAAACTGTTTTTT. As protein: CASSYGQGGNEKLFF.

This clone was counted a few times. The chain links TRBV15 to TRBJ1-5, with 7 bases fitting TRBD1. With 2 bases clipped from V and 6 bases from J, the junction kept 7 bases outside the gene matches. Looked up from germline, CDR1 is LNHNV and CDR2 is YYDKDF (reference sequence). The CDR3 consists of 15 residues. The chain's CDR3 is CATSRPTGVGQPQHF. The CDR3 DNA reads as TGTGCCACCAGCAGACCTACAGGGGTCGGTCAGCCCCAGCATTTT.

The V gene is TRBV2, the J gene TRBJ1-5; 7 nucleotides line up with TRBD1. This CDR3 region has 14 residues. Germline CDR1 SNHLY, CDR2 FYNNEI. The J segment lost 3 bases and the V segment lost 6 bases, leaving 5 bases of the junction unmatched. For the CDR3, the DNA is TGTGCCAGCAGCGTGACAGGGAACAATCAGCCCCAGCATTTT. Its translation is CASSVTGNNQPQHF. Filled out from reference TRBV2 and TRBJ1-5, the complete variable domain reads EPEVTQTPSHQVTQMGQEVILRCVPISNHLYFYWYRQILGQKVEFLVSFYNNEISEKSEIFDDQFSVERPDGSNFTLKIRSTKLEDSAMYFCASSVTGNNQPQHFGDGTRLSIL.

V and J are TRBV7-2 and TRBJ2-3, with D possibly TRBD2 on 6 matching bases. The CDR3 is 14 amino acids. Trimming left V 2 bases short and J 4 bases short, with 10 bases between. Looked up from germline, CDR1 is SGHTA and CDR2 is FQGNSA. The CDR3 sequence is CASSLLIAADTQYF. In nucleotides, the CDR3 is TGTGCCAGCAGCTTACTAATAGCGGCAGATACGCAGTATTTT.

This clone has only a few counts. At one end the junction does not follow the germline gene, possibly because of a read error. The chain is built from TRBV5-8 and TRBJ2-2; 7 bases are shared with TRBD1. Germline CDR1 and CDR2: SGHTS and YDEGEE. The CDR3 covers 16 residues. This CDR3 is CASSREGADSTGELFF. The DNA for the CDR3 is TGCGCCAGCAGCAGAGAGGGGGCAGATAGCACCGGGGAGCTGTTTTTT.

CDR3 sequence: CASQEGLAGTGELFF. The CDR3 DNA sequence: TGCGCCAGCCAAGAGGGACTAGCTGGCACCGGGGAGCTGTTTTTT. The rearrangement uses TRBV4-1 and TRBJ2-2, with 9 bases identical to TRBD2. The junction had 8 bases not matched to a gene; V was cut back by 8 bases and J by 4 bases. The CDR3 loop spans 15 amino acids. Germline lookup yields CDR1 MGHRA and CDR2 YSYEKL.

The genes are TRBV29-1 and TRBJ2-3, with D perhaps matching TRBD2 (6 bases). V shed 8 bases and J shed 4 bases, with 13 bases lying between them. There are 12 residues in the CDR3. CDR1 is SQVTM, CDR2 ANQGSEA, per germline. The CDR3 region is CSFRLGPDTQYF. Written as DNA, the CDR3 is TGCAGCTTTAGACTAGGTCCAGATACGCAGTATTTT.

The chain employs TRBV28 and TRBJ2-1; D gene unclear. With 7 bases removed from V and 4 bases from J, the gap between germline ends came to 17 bases. The CDR3 runs 15 residues. The germline V gene has CDR1 MDHEN and CDR2 SYDVKM. CDR3 loop: CASTPPGKGYNEQFF. CDR3 DNA: TGTGCCAGCACCCCTCCGGGTAAGGGTTACAATGAGCAGTTCTTC.

The rearrangement uses TRBV7-2 and TRBJ1-4; 10 nucleotides align to TRBD1. With 5 bases clipped from V and 8 bases from J, the junction kept 2 bases outside the gene matches. The germline V gene has CDR1 SGHTA and CDR2 FQGNSA. The CDR3 has 13 residues. In nucleotides, the CDR3 is TGTGCCAGCAGCCGGGACAGGGGCGAAAAACTGTTTTTT. The encoded protein is CASSRDRGEKLFF.

This clone occurred a few times. The genes are TRBV7-2 and TRBJ2-5; TRBD2 matches 7 bases. Germline CDR1 reads SGHTA; CDR2 reads FQGNSA. With V trimmed by 5 bases and J by 2 bases, 5 bases remained unmatched. The length of the CDR3 is 14 residues. The CDR3 sequence is CASSRSGGQETQYF. CDR3 nucleotides: TGTGCCAGCAGCCGTTCGGGGGGACAAGAGACCCAGTACTTC.

The J gene is TRBJ1-5, the V gene TRBV5-1; a possible D gene is TRBD1 (6 bases). V was shortened by 4 bases and J by 5 bases, with 16 bases between the two germline ends. The CDR3 covers 15 residues. CDR1 and CDR2 from the germline V gene are SGHRS and YFSETQ. CDR3 sequence: CASSRGGAGDQPQHF. The CDR3 DNA is TGCGCCAGCAGCCGCGGGGGGGCTGGCGATCAGCCCCAGCATTTT.

This chain uses TRBV14 with TRBJ2-7; TRBD1 matches at 8 bases. Germline V CDR1 and CDR2: SGHDN, FVKESK. V trimming: 1 base; J trimming: 2 bases; junction bases outside the gene matches: 1. The CDR3 contains 14 residues. The chain's CDR3 is CASSQGTGPYEQYF. The CDR3 DNA reads TGTGCCAGCAGCCAAGGGACAGGGCCCTACGAGCAGTACTTC.

The V and J genes are TRBV29-1 and TRBJ2-7; no reliable D call. V was shortened by 5 bases and J by 1 base, with 15 bases between the two germline ends. Germline CDR1 is SQVTM and CDR2 is ANQGSEA. CDR3 length: 14 residues. The CDR3: CSVTSASRSYEQYF. The CDR3 DNA follows: TGCAGCGTTACGTCTGCCAGCCGATCCTACGAGCAGTACTTC.

This chain connects TRBV2 to TRBJ2-5; possible D gene TRBD2, 5 bases. This CDR3 has 13 residues. The V and J ends lost 4 bases and 2 bases respectively, with 8 bases between them. Germline V CDR1 and CDR2: SNHLY, FYNNEI. The CDR3: CASSARAQETQYF. CDR3 in DNA: TGTGCCAGCAGTGCGCGGGCGCAAGAGACCCAGTACTTC. The entire variable domain, with the rest obtained from reference TRBV2 and TRBJ2-5, is as follows: EPEVTQTPSHQVTQMGQEVILRCVPISNHLYFYWYRQILGQKVEFLVSFYNNEISEKSEIFDDQFSVERPDGSNFTLKIRSTKLEDSAMYFCASSARAQETQYFGPGTRLLVL.

In this sample, this clone turned up once. The V gene is TRBV5-4, the J gene TRBJ1-1, with a possible D match to TRBD1 (6 bases). The CDR3 has 15 residues. In germline, CDR1 is SGHNT, CDR2 YYREEE (reference sequence). V was shortened by 0 bases and J by 5 bases, with 14 bases between the two germline ends. CDR3 region: CASSLEGPRGTEAFF. The CDR3 nucleotides are TGTGCCAGCAGCTTGGAAGGTCCGAGGGGGACTGAAGCTTTCTTT.

The rearrangement links TRBV5-1 to TRBJ2-5; D gene uncertain. The CDR3 is 15 amino acids. The germline CDR1 and CDR2 sequences are SGHRS and YFSETQ. Trimming shortened V by 0 bases and J by 2 bases, and 11 bases separated the two germline ends. CDR3 DNA sequence: TGCGCCAGCAGCTTGGCTCAGGAGAGGCAAGAGACCCAGTACTTC. Its protein product is CASSLAQERQETQYF.

The chain carries TRBV27 and TRBJ1-2, with a weak D call TRBD1 (6 bases). V shed 6 bases and J shed 5 bases, with 25 bases lying between them. The germline gives CDR1 MNHEY, CDR2 SMNVEV (reference sequence). CDR3 length: 17 residues. The CDR3 nucleotides are TGTGCCAGCAGCTCAACAGGGTTCTCCTCTCTCGTTTATGGCTACACCTTC. Its protein product is CASSSTGFSSLVYGYTF.

The chain combines TRBV7-9 with TRBJ1-1; no clear D. The CDR3 runs 14 residues. Trimming cost V 1 base and J 0 bases, with 6 bases left between them. Germline CDR1 SEHNR, CDR2 FQNEAQ (reference sequence). The CDR3 protein is CASSLGEMNTEAFF. The CDR3 bases are TGTGCCAGCAGCTTAGGGGAGATGAACACTGAAGCTTTCTTT.

The J gene is TRBJ1-2, the V gene TRBV29-1; a possible D gene is TRBD1 (5 bases). V lost 4 bases, J lost 6 bases, and 12 bases lay in between. CDR1 is SQVTM, CDR2 ANQGSEA, per germline. This CDR3 is 12 amino acids long. CDR3: CSVVSVGDGYTF. Written as DNA, the CDR3 is TGCAGCGTTGTATCGGTGGGGGATGGCTACACCTTC.

This clone was found a few times. The chain employs TRBV5-4 and TRBJ2-5; TRBD1 agrees at 9 bases. This CDR3 has 13 residues. The germline V gene encodes CDR1 SGHNT and CDR2 YYREEE (reference sequence). The ends lost 7 bases at V and 0 bases at J; junction bases unmatched: 1. The CDR3 reads CASRDRDQETQYF. In nucleotides, the CDR3 is TGTGCCAGCCGGGACAGGGACCAAGAGACCCAGTACTTC.

The chain carries TRBV25-1 and TRBJ2-7; no clear D gene. The CDR3 loop spans 10 amino acids. Germline assignment: CDR1 MGHDK and CDR2 SYGVNS. V lost 3 bases and J lost 4, with 1 base in between. The CDR3 sequence is CASSDYEQYF. In DNA, the CDR3 is TGTGCCAGCAGTGATTACGAGCAGTACTTC.